One and the same sample provided the 11 T cell receptor beta chains below, sequenced in a study of cytotoxic CD8 clonotypes in ibrutinib-treated CLL. Assay used: immunoSEQ multiplex PCR; TCRdb lists only in-frame clones, some missing. The sample lists around 140,000 clones; more than 75% were seen once. The specimen comprised PBMCs, sampled after 36 months of ibrutinib treatment. These receptors were obtained from a human donor with chronic lymphocytic leukemia.

Judged by abundance, this clone is medium-sized. The genes are TRBV19 and TRBJ2-6; D gene ambiguous. Germline CDR1 reads LNHDA; CDR2 reads SQIVND (reference sequence). This CDR3 has 15 amino acids. V was clipped by 3 bases and J by 0 bases, with 6 bases between them. This CDR3 reads CASSIGDSGANVLTF. CDR3 sequence (DNA): TGTGCCAGTAGTATTGGGGACTCTGGGGCCAACGTCCTGACTTTC.

The chain employs TRBV5-5 and TRBJ2-3; 14 bases are shared with TRBD2. The CDR3 sequence is 16 residues long. V shed 1 base and J 6 bases; nucleotides not matched to a gene: 4. Germline CDR1 reads SGHKS; CDR2 reads YYEKEE (reference sequence). The CDR3 spells CASSLRTSGGSDTQYF. CDR3 sequence (DNA): TGTGCCAGCAGCTTGAGGACTAGCGGGGGGTCGGATACGCAGTATTTT.

The genes are TRBV25-1 and TRBJ2-3; 9 bases line up with TRBD2. Trimming removed 5 bases from V and 4 bases from J; junction bases left unmatched: 7. CDR1 is MGHDK, CDR2 SYGVNS, per germline. The CDR3 has 15 residues. CDR3 in amino acids: CASSPPSGVSDTQYF. The CDR3 nucleotides read TGTGCCAGCAGTCCCCCTAGCGGGGTGTCAGATACGCAGTATTTT.

The chain has TRBV2 and TRBJ2-5; 9 nucleotides agree with TRBD2. With V trimmed by 4 bases and J by 4 bases, 4 bases remained unmatched. The CDR3 runs to 14 residues. CDR1 is SNHLY, CDR2 FYNNEI, per germline. This CDR3 reads CASSGLAGRETQYF. The CDR3 DNA follows: TGTGCCAGCAGTGGGCTAGCGGGGAGAGAGACCCAGTACTTC.

The CDR3 DNA sequence: TGTGCCAGCAGTCTCCTCCGGGTTACAGATACGCAGTATTTT. It yields the protein CASSLLRVTDTQYF. The genes are TRBV28 and TRBJ2-3; D remains unclear. The CDR3 loop spans 14 amino acids. V was shortened by 5 bases and J by 3 bases, with 12 bases between the two germline ends. Germline values: CDR1 MDHEN, CDR2 SYDVKM.

The V gene is TRBV7-9, the J gene TRBJ1-2; D is undetermined. V was pared by 5 bases and J by 4 bases, with 11 bases between. Germline V gene data show CDR1 as SEHNR and CDR2 as FQNEAQ (reference sequence). The CDR3 is 13 amino acids. CDR3 protein: CASSPQGFYGYTF. The DNA of the CDR3 is TGTGCCAGCAGCCCCCAAGGATTCTATGGCTACACCTTC.

CDR3 residues: CASSDFSGELFF. The DNA for the CDR3 is TGCGCCAGCAGCGACTTTTCCGGGGAGCTGTTTTTT. The chain uses TRBV5-1 and TRBJ2-2; no clear D. The CDR3 sequence is 12 residues long. CDR1 is SGHRS, CDR2 YFSETQ, per germline. V was clipped by 4 bases and J by 6 bases, with 7 bases between them.

This chain joins TRBV18 and TRBJ1-5; D unclear. CDR3 size: 14 residues. Germline V lookup: CDR1 KGHSH, CDR2 LQKENI. Deletions cut 4 bases from V and 2 bases from J, with 9 bases between. The CDR3 sequence: CASSLIDGNQPQHF. As DNA, the CDR3 is TGTGCCAGCTCACTAATCGACGGCAATCAGCCCCAGCATTTT.

This clone has a handful of counts. The V and J genes are TRBV4-1 and TRBJ1-2; D is unclear. Germline V gives CDR1 MGHRA, CDR2 YSYEKL. V dropped 4 bases and J dropped 3 bases, with 18 bases sitting between them. The CDR3 spans 16 residues. CDR3 region: CASSPRHVDPYYGYTF. In DNA, the CDR3 is TGCGCCAGCAGCCCACGACACGTGGACCCCTACTATGGCTACACCTTC.

V is TRBV6-5 and J is TRBJ1-2; TRBD1 aligns across 11 bases. Germline assignment: CDR1 MNHEY and CDR2 SVGAGI. The CDR3 has 14 amino acids. Unmatched junction bases numbered 7, after V lost 9 bases and J lost 4 bases. DNA of the CDR3: TGTGCCAGTAGGACAGGGGGCTTGGTCTATGGCTACACCTTC. This codes for CASRTGGLVYGYTF.

This chain connects TRBV5-5 to TRBJ1-4; D is undetermined. Germline values: CDR1 SGHKS, CDR2 YYEKEE (reference sequence). The ends were cut back, 4 bases at V and 8 bases at J, with 24 bases in the middle. The CDR3 has 17 residues. CDR3 region: CASSRSTSVGLGEKLFF. In DNA form, the CDR3 reads TGTGCCAGCAGCCGTAGCACTTCTGTCGGGTTGGGAGAAAAACTGTTTTTT.